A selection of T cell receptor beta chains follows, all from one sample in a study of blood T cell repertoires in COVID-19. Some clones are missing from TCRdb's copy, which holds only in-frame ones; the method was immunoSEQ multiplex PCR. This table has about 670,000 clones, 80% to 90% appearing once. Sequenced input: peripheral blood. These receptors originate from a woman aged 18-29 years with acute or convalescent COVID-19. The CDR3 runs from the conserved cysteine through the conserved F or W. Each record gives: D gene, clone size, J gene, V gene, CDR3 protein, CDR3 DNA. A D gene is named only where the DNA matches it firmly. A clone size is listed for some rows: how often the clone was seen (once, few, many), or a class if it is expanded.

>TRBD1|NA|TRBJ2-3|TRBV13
CASSKGGQSFTDTQYF
TGTGCCAGCAGCAAAGGGGGACAGAGCTTCACAGATACGCAGTATTTT
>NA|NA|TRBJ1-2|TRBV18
CASSPAEGNYGYTF
TGTGCCAGCTCACCAGCCGAGGGTAACTATGGCTACACCTTC
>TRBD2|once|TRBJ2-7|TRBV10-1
CASSEYSTSGVSYEQYF
TGCGCCAGCAGTGAGTATAGTACTAGCGGAGTATCCTACGAGCAGTACTTC
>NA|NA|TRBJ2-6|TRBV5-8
CASSFQGSGANVLTF
TGTGCCAGCAGCTTCCAGGGATCTGGGGCCAACGTCCTGACTTTC
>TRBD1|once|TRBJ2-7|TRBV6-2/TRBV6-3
CASSYSSGDSSYEQYF
TGTGCCAGCAGTTACTCGTCTGGGGACAGCTCCTACGAGCAGTACTTC
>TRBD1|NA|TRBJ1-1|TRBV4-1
CASCRDSLFPEAFF
TGCGCCAGCTGCCGGGACAGTCTTTTTCCTGAAGCTTTCTTT
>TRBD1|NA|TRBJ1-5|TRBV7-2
CASSPDRDQPQHF
TGTGCCAGCAGCCCGGACAGGGATCAGCCCCAGCATTTT
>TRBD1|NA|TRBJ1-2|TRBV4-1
CASSPRGQAFGYTF
TGCGCCAGCAGCCCCCGAGGACAGGCCTTTGGCTACACCTTC
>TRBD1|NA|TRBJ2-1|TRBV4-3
CASSPGTGSNNEQFF
TGCGCCAGCAGCCCCGGGACAGGGTCTAACAATGAGCAGTTCTTC
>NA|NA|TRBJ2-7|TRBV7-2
CASSLEAGLPYEQYF
TGTGCCAGCAGCTTAGAGGCAGGGTTACCCTACGAGCAGTACTTC
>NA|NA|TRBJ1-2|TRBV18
CASSPEAVIPFGYTF
TGTGCCAGCTCACCTGAGGCAGTTATCCCCTTCGGCTACACCTTC
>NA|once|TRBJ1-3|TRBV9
CASSVYGAGNTIYF
TGTGCCAGCAGCGTTTATGGAGCTGGAAACACCATATATTTT
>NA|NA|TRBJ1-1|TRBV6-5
CASSYGRGLGTEAFF
TGTGCCAGCAGCTATGGGCGGGGCCTTGGCACTGAAGCTTTCTTT
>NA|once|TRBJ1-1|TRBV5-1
CASSFRGNTEAFF
TGCGCCAGCAGCTTTAGGGGGAACACTGAAGCTTTCTTT
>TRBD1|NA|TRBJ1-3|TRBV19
CASSTRTGRSGNTIYF
TGTGCCAGTAGTACCAGGACAGGGAGGTCTGGAAACACCATATATTTT
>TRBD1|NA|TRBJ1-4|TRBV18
CASSPGQAQNEKLFF
TGTGCCAGCTCGCCCGGACAGGCCCAGAATGAAAAACTGTTTTTT
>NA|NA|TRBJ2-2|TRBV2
CASRRGGLNTGELFF
TGTGCCAGCAGGAGAGGGGGTTTGAACACCGGGGAGCTGTTTTTT
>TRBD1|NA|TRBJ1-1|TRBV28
CASITGGVDTEAFF
TGTGCCAGCATTACAGGGGGCGTCGACACTGAAGCTTTCTTT
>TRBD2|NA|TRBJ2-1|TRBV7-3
CASSRWGGNEQFF
TGTGCCAGCAGCCGCTGGGGGGGCAATGAGCAGTTCTTC
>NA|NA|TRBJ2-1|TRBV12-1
CASSFAGGARFNEQFF
NA
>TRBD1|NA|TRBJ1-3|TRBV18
CASSPGDSYGNTIYF
TGTGCCAGCTCACCAGGGGACAGCTATGGAAACACCATATATTTT
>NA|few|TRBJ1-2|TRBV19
CASNHLRGQPNYGYTF
TGTGCCAGTAACCACCTTCGTGGACAACCTAACTATGGCTACACCTTC
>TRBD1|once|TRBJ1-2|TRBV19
CASLQGAYGYTF
TGTGCCAGTTTACAGGGGGCATATGGCTACACCTTC
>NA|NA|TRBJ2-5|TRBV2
CASIDQQETQYF
TGTGCCAGCATTGACCAGCAAGAGACCCAGTACTTC
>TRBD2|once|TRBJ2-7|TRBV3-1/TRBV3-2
CASSQRTGTTPGEQYF
TGTGCCAGCAGCCAGAGGACCGGGACTACGCCGGGGGAGCAGTACTTC
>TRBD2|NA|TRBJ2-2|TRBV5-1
CARGTGGNTGELFF
TGCGCCCGCGGGACGGGGGGGAACACCGGGGAGCTGTTTTTT
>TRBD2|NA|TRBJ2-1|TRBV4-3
CASSQGLAINEQFF
TGCGCCAGCAGCCAAGGACTAGCAATTAATGAGCAGTTCTTC
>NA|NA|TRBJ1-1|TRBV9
CASSALGQTEAFF
TGTGCCAGCAGCGCCCTAGGACAGACTGAAGCTTTCTTT
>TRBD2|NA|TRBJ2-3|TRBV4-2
CASSQELAGRTDTQYF
TGTGCCAGCAGCCAAGAACTAGCGGGCCGCACAGATACGCAGTATTTT
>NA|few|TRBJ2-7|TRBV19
CASSAGKFYEQYF
TGTGCCAGTAGTGCCGGGAAATTCTACGAGCAGTACTTC
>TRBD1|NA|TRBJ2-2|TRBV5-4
CASSLGTGVGTGELFF
TGTGCCAGCAGCTTGGGGACAGGGGTAGGGACCGGGGAGCTGTTTTTT
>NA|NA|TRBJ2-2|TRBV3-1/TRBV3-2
CASSQEIVGHLGIGELFF
TGTGCCAGCAGCCAAGAGATTGTGGGGCACCTTGGAATCGGGGAGCTGTTTTTT
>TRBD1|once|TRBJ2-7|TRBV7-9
CASSHRDRGFHEQYF
TGTGCCAGCAGTCACAGGGACAGGGGGTTCCACGAGCAGTACTTC
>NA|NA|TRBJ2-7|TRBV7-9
CASSLGRGEQYF
TGTGCCAGCAGCTTAGGCCGGGGCGAGCAGTACTTC
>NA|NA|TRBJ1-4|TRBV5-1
CASSLWSGNEKLFF
TGCGCCAGCAGCTTGTGGTCGGGTAATGAAAAACTGTTTTTT
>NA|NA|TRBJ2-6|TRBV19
CASSPRRGAFSGANVLTF
TGTGCCAGTAGTCCCCGACGGGGGGCCTTCTCTGGGGCCAACGTCCTGACTTTC
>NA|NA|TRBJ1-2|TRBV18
CASSPGAQDYGYTF
TGTGCCAGCTCACCAGGGGCGCAGGACTATGGCTACACCTTC
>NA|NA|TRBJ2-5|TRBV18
CASSPGDRTTQYF
TGTGCCAGCTCACCAGGAGACAGGACGACCCAGTACTTC
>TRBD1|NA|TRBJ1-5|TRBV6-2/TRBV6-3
CASSSYRTGFYQPQHF
TGTGCCAGCAGTTCTTACCGGACAGGGTTTTATCAGCCCCAGCATTTT
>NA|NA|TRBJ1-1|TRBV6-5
CASSLGTEAFF
TGTGCCAGCAGTTTGGGCACAGAAGCTTTCTTT
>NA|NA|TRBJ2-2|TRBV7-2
CASSLARGRATGELFF
TGTGCCAGCAGCTTAGCGCGGGGCAGGGCCACCGGGGAGCTGTTTTTT
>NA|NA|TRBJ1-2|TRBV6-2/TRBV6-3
CASSSDRSNYGYTF
TGTGCCAGCAGCTCCGACAGGTCTAACTATGGCTACACCTTC
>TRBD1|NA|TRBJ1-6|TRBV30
CAWSSGQGNSPLHF
TGTGCCTGGAGTTCGGGACAGGGGAATTCACCCCTCCACTTT
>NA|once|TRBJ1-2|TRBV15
CATSRVGAYGYTF
TGTGCCACCAGCAGAGTCGGAGCTTATGGCTACACCTTC
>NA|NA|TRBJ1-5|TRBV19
CASSIVGGVPQPQHF
TGTGCCAGTAGTATAGTGGGGGGAGTTCCTCAGCCCCAGCATTTT
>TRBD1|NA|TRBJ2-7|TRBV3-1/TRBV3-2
CASSQVWDSRYYEQYF
TGTGCCAGCAGCCAAGTATGGGACAGTCGGTACTACGAGCAGTACTTC
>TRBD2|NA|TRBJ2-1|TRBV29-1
CSADGLAGGLNNEQFF
TGCAGCGCCGATGGACTAGCGGGGGGGCTAAACAATGAGCAGTTCTTC
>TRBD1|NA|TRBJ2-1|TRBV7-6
CASSSDRGDEQFF
TGTGCCAGCAGCTCAGACAGGGGCGATGAGCAGTTCTTC
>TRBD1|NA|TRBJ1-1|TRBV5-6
CASSGNRGATEAFF
TGTGCCAGCAGCGGTAACAGGGGTGCCACTGAAGCTTTCTTT
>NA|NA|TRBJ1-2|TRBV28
CASSFGMGANYGYTF
TGTGCCAGCAGTTTCGGCATGGGAGCTAACTATGGCTACACCTTC
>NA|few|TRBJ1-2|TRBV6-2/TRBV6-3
CASSYQGETYGYTF
TGTGCCAGCAGTTACCAGGGCGAAACCTATGGCTACACCTTC
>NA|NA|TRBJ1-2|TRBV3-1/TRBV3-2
CASSSPSDAAYGYTF
TGTGCCAGCAGCTCCCCAAGCGACGCTGCCTATGGCTACACCTTC
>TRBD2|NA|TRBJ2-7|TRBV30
CAWSGPGLAGPAWGEQYF
TGTGCCTGGAGTGGTCCGGGACTAGCGGGGCCGGCATGGGGGGAGCAGTACTTC
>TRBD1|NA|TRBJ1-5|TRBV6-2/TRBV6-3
CASSYGQGEVQPQHF
TGTGCCAGCAGTTACGGTCAGGGGGAGGTACAGCCCCAGCATTTT
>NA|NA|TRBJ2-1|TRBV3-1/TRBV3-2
CASSYPGSHNEQFF
TGTGCCAGCAGCTACCCGGGGTCCCACAATGAGCAGTTCTTC
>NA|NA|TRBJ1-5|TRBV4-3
CASSQGTGTQPQHF
TGCGCCAGCAGCCAAGGAACAGGGACTCAGCCCCAGCATTTT
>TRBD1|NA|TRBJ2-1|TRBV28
CASRSGTVKSNEQFF
TGTGCCAGCAGGTCCGGGACAGTTAAGTCCAATGAGCAGTTCTTC